This T cell receptor (beta chain) comes out of a study of T cell repertoires in cytomegalovirus infection (dated by TCRdb to about 2019). Notes on the research overall: The peptide stimulations were aimed at well-studied HLA-B-restricted epitopes as well as recently identified HLA-C-restricted CMV epitopes, whose presentation resists viral immunomodulation. Donor HLA type was relevant to the analysis, as public TCR beta signatures indicated carriage of CMV infection together with the matching HLA type. Here is what the overall study found, with its caveats: In both this cohort and an independent cohort of more than 350 donors, the cumulative frequency of public TCR beta family members distinguished carriers of CMV infection plus the relevant HLA type. In the ex vivo response, HLA-C-restricted CMV-specific TCR beta clonotypes were dominant, and in two of eight donors the single most frequent clonotype came from this HLA-C-restricted group.

This sample was sequenced with an Illumina HiSeq 1500. TCRdb reran the public reads through fastp at Q25 and MiXCR, keeping productive beta chains. CDR3 protein sequences are deduplicated, and each keeps its most common genes and DNA. The sample contains about 830,000 distinct CDR3 sequences, 30% to 35% of them found a single time. Approximately 13% of the sample is in the top ten clones. In the germline V gene (reference sequence), CDR1 corresponds to LNHDA and CDR2 to SQIVND. Relative to germline, V is missing 5 bases and J is missing 5 bases, with 6 bases of the junction outside any gene match. The CDR3 runs 14 amino acids, cysteine and phenylalanine included. Only the CDR3 portion is preserved as DNA: 42 bases, with reading frame beginning at the first base. What this sample's treatment or condition label stands for: in vitro stimulation with specific CMV peptide epitopes to enrich CMV-specific T cells.

About this clonotype: Its cognate antigen has yet to be identified. Within one base of it there is no much larger clone, and no base qualities were kept.

The receptor comes from a human donor in good health (CMV status not recorded). Some clones in this sample may be carry-over from other donors' samples. The source was cultured CD8+ T cells from PBMCs, collected from culture after CMV antigen stimulation. This sequence uses TRBV19 and TRBJ1-2; 9 nucleotides in the junction match TRBD1. The CDR3 region: CASSVPGQGYGYTF. The sequence in DNA is TGTGCCAGTAGTGTACCGGGACAGGGATATGGCTACACCTTC.